This entry features one TCR beta chain sequence. This specimen belongs to a study of OX40 agonist ivuxolimab in advanced cancers. Study as a whole: Patients were treated with intravenous ivuxolimab, dosed at 0.01 to 10 mg/kg and infused every 2 weeks.

CDR3 length: 19 amino acids. Trimming left V 1 base short and J 0 bases short, with 19 bases between. Germline V gene lookup returns CDR1 SGHTA and CDR2 FQGNSA. Samples of blood were obtained at baseline, on cycle 4 day 1, and on cycle 7 day 1. Method: immunoSEQ multiplex PCR; TCRdb's copy keeps in-frame clones and lacks some. This table holds about 62,000 clones, about four fifths found once. J is TRBJ1-3 and V is TRBV7-2, with D possibly matching TRBD1 (5 bases). Material: CD4+ or CD8+ T cells sorted from blood, obtained in a trial of the OX40 agonist ivuxolimab. The clonotype comes from an adult with an advanced solid tumor such as melanoma, head and neck, liver or kidney cancer. CDR3 bases: TGTGCCAGCAGCTTAGGGGGGACCGATTCTTACTCCTCTGGAAACACCATATATTTT. It translates to CASSLGGTDSYSSGNTIYF.